The next 9 T cell receptor beta chains were all read from a single sample in a study of blood T cell repertoires in COVID-19. Clones were sequenced by immunoSEQ multiplex PCR, and TCRdb holds only the in-frame ones, with some missing. The sample includes about 200,000 clones, about 91% of them seen just once. The sample was peripheral blood. These receptors came from a man between 18 and 29 years old with active or convalescent COVID-19.

Only one count was recorded for this clone. This sequence joins TRBV3-1 (or the pseudogene TRBV3-2) and TRBJ1-1, with unresolved D. This CDR3 comprises 13 residues. The germline V gene encodes CDR1 LGHDT and CDR2 YNNKEL (reference sequence). V dropped 4 bases and J dropped 10 bases, with 16 bases sitting between them. The CDR3 sequence is CASSPASELGAFF. The CDR3 region has the DNA TGTGCCAGCAGCCCCGCATCCGAGCTCGGAGCTTTCTTT.

The CDR3 here is CASRIPLTGGPPLSGANVLTF. DNA for the CDR3: TGTGCAAGTCGCATACCCTTGACAGGGGGCCCCCCCCTCTCTGGGGCCAACGTCCTGACTTTC. The chain links TRBV12-2 to TRBJ2-6; the table gives TRBD1 as D, unverified against the DNA. TRBV12-2 is a recognized pseudogene. This CDR3 comprises 21 residues.

The chain has TRBV5-5 and TRBJ2-7; TRBD2 might be the D (5 bases). Germline CDR1 reads SGHKS; CDR2 reads YYEKEE (reference sequence). The CDR3 has 13 residues. V lost 2 bases and J lost 5, with 11 bases in between. The chain's CDR3 is CASSFGAENEQYF. The DNA of the CDR3 is TGTGCCAGCAGCTTCGGAGCGGAGAACGAGCAGTACTTC.

This rearrangement joins TRBV5-1 to TRBJ2-7; possible D gene TRBD2, 5 bases. The CDR3 runs to 15 residues. Between the trimmed V and J ends, which lost 5 bases and 0 bases, there was a span of 15 bases. Looked up from germline, CDR1 is SGHRS and CDR2 is YFSETQ. The CDR3 DNA follows: TGCGCCAGCAGAGCGGCGTCGGGGAGCTCCTACGAGCAGTACTTC. Translation gives CASRAASGSSYEQYF.

V gene TRBV2 combines with J gene TRBJ1-1; 8 nucleotides agree with TRBD1. Trimming cost V 9 bases and J 3 bases; bases outside gene matches: 6. From germline, CDR1 is SNHLY and CDR2 FYNNEI. The length of the CDR3 is 13 residues. The CDR3, as DNA: TGTGCCAGGAAAACAGGGGGGGACACTGAAGCTTTCTTT. This gives the protein CARKTGGDTEAFF.

This chain connects TRBV7-8 to TRBJ2-1, with 9 bases identical to TRBD1. CDR1 and CDR2 (germline): SGHVS, FQNEAQ. The CDR3 is made up of 14 amino acids. The trim removed 1 base at V and 8 bases at J, leaving 3 bases unmatched. CDR3 residues: CASSLVDRGHEQFF. Written as DNA, the CDR3 is TGTGCCAGCAGCTTAGTGGACAGGGGACATGAGCAGTTCTTC.

The CDR3 loop reads CASSGSGLYEQYF. CDR3 DNA: TGCGCCAGCAGCGGGAGCGGTCTCTACGAGCAGTACTTC. This chain joins TRBV10-1 and TRBJ2-7; maybe TRBD2 (6 bases). CDR1 is WNHNN and CDR2 is SYGVQD in the germline V gene (reference sequence). With 6 bases removed from V and 3 bases from J, the gap between germline ends came to 12 bases. The CDR3 sequence is 13 residues long.

The chain joins TRBV29-1 to TRBJ1-1; no clear D. V was cut by 5 bases and J by 1 base, with 14 bases left in between. The CDR3 is 14 residues long. Per the germline V gene, CDR1 is SQVTM and CDR2 is ANQGSEA. The CDR3 sequence is CSVLRSQRNTEAFF. Here the CDR3 DNA reads TGCAGCGTTCTAAGGTCACAGAGGAACACTGAAGCTTTCTTT.

V usage is TRBV24-1 and J usage is TRBJ2-1; 7 bases line up with TRBD2. Trimming at V came to 4 bases and at J to 5 bases, leaving 13 bases not matched to a gene. The germline gives CDR1 KGHDR, CDR2 SFDVKD. The CDR3 sequence is 17 residues long. CDR3 in amino acids: CATSELSSGGGHNEQFF. In nucleotides, the CDR3 is TGTGCCACCAGTGAGTTGTCTAGCGGAGGAGGGCACAATGAGCAGTTCTTC.